This TCR beta chain was recovered during a study of spatial heterogeneity in lung cancer. Study-level points and caveats: Ubiquitous expanded tumor TCRs appeared in blood more at resection than follow-up.

Time point indicated: sample taken at primary tumor resection. The authors sequenced whole RNA from tumor, nontumor lung or frozen PBMC without sorting. TCRdb re-analysed the 5' RACE reads in MiXCR, keeping a single row per CDR3 protein. The sample has about 36,000 distinct CDR3 sequences, around 5% seen once. This clonotype is judged medium-sized. Its antigen is undetermined. The sequencing used PBMCs, collected at surgery. This clonotype was obtained from a female donor with early-stage non-small cell lung cancer.

CDR3 nucleotide sequence: TGCAGTGTACCGGGGATGCCTATAACAGATACGCAGTATTTT. Translating gives CSVPGMPITDTQYF. The chain couples TRBV20-1 to TRBJ2-3, with D perhaps matching TRBD2 (5 bases). The CDR3 spans 14 residues. Per germline, CDR1 DFQATT and CDR2 SNEGSKA (reference sequence). V was cut by 7 bases and J by 3 bases, with 17 bases left in between.